This T cell receptor beta chain was recorded in a study of early stage breast cancer tumors. This CDR3 spans 13 amino acids. With V trimmed by 4 bases and J by 3 bases, 0 bases remained unmatched. Germline loops: CDR1 MGHDK, CDR2 SYGVNS. Assay: immunoSEQ multiplex PCR; the TCRdb copy retains only in-frame clones and omits some. The data show roughly 49,000 clones, around 80% seen once. The source material was blood. This sequence originates from a middle-aged person with breast cancer. The rearrangement links TRBV25-1 to TRBJ2-1; 7 bases agree with TRBD1. This CDR3 is CASSGTGYNEQFF. The CDR3 DNA follows: TGTGCCAGCAGTGGGACAGGCTACAATGAGCAGTTCTTC.